The 25 T cell receptor beta chains in this list originate from one sample, sequenced in a study of blood T cells in healthy people across ages. A second PCR, run for roughly 6 to 11 cycles, used a sample-barcoded 5' primer plus a J-beta primer mix. TCRdb analysed the 5' RACE reads with MiXCR anew, one entry per CDR3 protein. This sample has roughly 830,000 distinct CDR3 sequences; approximately 59% occur once, and the top ten carry roughly 26%. The sequencing input was blood. These receptor sequences come from a man aged 30 to 39 in good health.

Only one count was recorded for this clonotype. The rearrangement links TRBV12-3 or TRBV12-4 to TRBJ1-6; D ambiguous. The CDR3 spans 14 residues. V lost 3 bases and J 5 bases, leaving 8 bases between the germline ends. CDR3 coding DNA: TGTGCCAGCAGTTTTAATATGGATAATTCACCCCTCCACTTT. This sequence encodes CASSFNMDNSPLHF.

This chain's CDR3 is CASRPQAGEQFF. In DNA form, the CDR3 reads TGTGCCAGCCGACCACAGGCTGGTGAGCAGTTCTTC. The J gene is TRBJ2-1, the V gene TRBV6-5; a weak D match, TRBD1 (5 bases). The CDR3 covers 12 residues. Germline values: CDR1 MNHEY, CDR2 SVGAGI. With 8 bases removed from V and 9 bases from J, the gap between germline ends came to 14 bases.

V gene TRBV9 combines with J gene TRBJ2-5, with 8 bases that match TRBD2. The CDR3 is made up of 16 amino acids. Trimming cost V 0 bases and J 2 bases; bases outside gene matches: 6. The germline CDR1 and CDR2 sequences are SGDLS and YYNGEE. Written as DNA, the CDR3 is TGTGCCAGCAGCGTAGAAGCGGGGGCGCCACAAGAGACCCAGTACTTC. It encodes CASSVEAGAPQETQYF.

V gene TRBV20-1 combines with J gene TRBJ1-4, with TRBD1 matching 8 bases. Germline trimming cut 0 bases from V and 8 bases from J; bases unmatched to any gene: 5. The CDR3 sequence is 14 residues long. Per the germline V gene, CDR1 is DFQATT and CDR2 is SNEGSKA (reference sequence). Here the CDR3 reads CSARDQGAREKLFF. CDR3 bases: TGCAGTGCTAGAGATCAGGGGGCGCGGGAAAAACTGTTTTTT.

The chain couples TRBV29-1 to TRBJ2-1; TRBD2 agrees at 8 bases. The CDR3 extends over 14 amino acids. In germline, CDR1 is SQVTM, CDR2 ANQGSEA. After removal of 7 bases from V and 9 bases from J, the junction contained 14 bases not matched to a gene. CDR3 protein: CSALAGTSGFEQFF. For the CDR3, the DNA is TGCAGCGCCCTAGCGGGTACTAGCGGTTTTGAGCAGTTCTTC.

V and J are TRBV6-5 and TRBJ2-7; 14 positions agree with TRBD2. CDR3 length: 16 residues. The germline V gene has CDR1 MNHEY and CDR2 SVGAGI. V was pared by 5 bases and J by 2 bases, with 5 bases of the junction left unmatched. CDR3 nucleotides: TGTGCCAGCAGTAGCGGGACTAGCGGGGGACCCTACGAGCAGTACTTC. It codes for CASSSGTSGGPYEQYF.

The chain couples TRBV27 to TRBJ2-3, with unresolved D. The CDR3 extends over 12 amino acids. V gave up 8 bases and J gave up 2 bases, with 8 bases separating them. Germline-derived CDR1 and CDR2 are MNHEY and SMNVEV (reference sequence). CDR3 protein: CASSRATDTQYF. The CDR3 bases are TGTGCCAGCTCAAGGGCCACAGATACGCAGTATTTT.

The V call is TRBV20-1, the J call TRBJ2-7; 9 nucleotides line up with TRBD1. The length of the CDR3 is 13 residues. CDR1 is DFQATT and CDR2 is SNEGSKA in the germline V gene (reference sequence). V shed 6 bases and J 4 bases; nucleotides not matched to a gene: 7. In DNA, the CDR3 is TGCAGTGCACCACAGGGGGCGCGGTACGAGCAGTACTTC. As protein: CSAPQGARYEQYF.

This sequence joins TRBV7-9 and TRBJ1-2, with a tentative D call TRBD1 (5 bases). The CDR3 sequence is 16 residues long. Trimming shortened V by 4 bases and J by 0 bases, and 15 bases separated the two germline ends. Germline CDR1 is SEHNR and CDR2 is FQNEAQ (reference sequence). The CDR3 DNA is TGTGCCAGCAGCTACTCATGGGGCAAGCCTAACTATGGCTACACCTTC. Its protein product is CASSYSWGKPNYGYTF.

The chain recombines TRBV3-1 with TRBJ2-1, with TRBD2 matching over 7 bases. The ends lost 0 bases at V and 6 bases at J; junction bases unmatched: 5. Germline CDR1 and CDR2: LGHDT and YNNKEL (reference sequence). This CDR3 is built from 15 residues. In nucleotides, the CDR3 is TGTGCCAGCAGCCAAGATGTGAGCGGGGTCAATGAGCAGTTCTTC. Translating gives CASSQDVSGVNEQFF.

This chain links TRBV6-5 with TRBJ1-5; D ambiguous. This CDR3 contains 14 residues. Deletions cut 0 bases from V and 3 bases from J, with 6 bases between. Per germline, CDR1 MNHEY and CDR2 SVGAGI. CDR3 nucleotide sequence: TGTGCCAGCAGTTACTCCCATACCAATCAGCCCCAGCATTTT. Residues: CASSYSHTNQPQHF.

CDR3 protein: CASSAMDNYGYTF. The CDR3, as DNA: TGTGCCAGCTCAGCCATGGATAACTATGGCTACACCTTC. J is TRBJ1-2 and V is TRBV18, with no clear D. Trimming pared 5 bases from V and 1 base from J, leaving 8 bases between. Germline values: CDR1 KGHSH, CDR2 LQKENI. This CDR3 contains 13 residues.

The genes are TRBV6-5 and TRBJ2-5; D possibly corresponds to TRBD2 (5 bases). Matching the DNA end better, TRBJ2-7 makes the J call doubtful. There are 12 residues in the CDR3. Looked up from germline, CDR1 is MNHEY and CDR2 is SVGAGI. CDR3 sequence reads: CASSTRVHEQYF. CDR3 nucleotide sequence: TGTGCCAGCAGTACGAGGGTCCACGAGCAGTACTTC.

The gene calls are TRBV24-1 and TRBJ2-5, with TRBD2 matching 16 bases. CDR1 is KGHDR, CDR2 SFDVKD, per germline. CDR3 length: 14 residues. After removal of 3 bases from V and 12 bases from J, the junction contained 3 bases not matched to a gene. CDR3 sequence (DNA): TGTGCCACCAGTGATCCGGGACTAGCGGGGGGGGAGTACTTC. As protein: CATSDPGLAGGEYF.

The chain links TRBV9 to TRBJ2-6, with 7 bases matching TRBD1. V lost 3 bases to trimming and J lost 0 bases; unmatched junction nucleotides: 9. The CDR3 spans 18 residues. Germline CDR1 and CDR2: SGDLS and YYNGEE. The CDR3 bases are TGTGCCAGCAGCGACAGGGGTCACGTATACTCTGGGGCCAACGTCCTGACTTTC. Its translation is CASSDRGHVYSGANVLTF.

The chain combines TRBV3-1 with TRBJ1-2, with D tentatively TRBD1 (6 bases). The CDR3 is 14 amino acids. V lost 0 bases to trimming and J lost 8 bases, with 13 bases between them. Germline loops: CDR1 LGHDT, CDR2 YNNKEL (reference sequence). The chain's CDR3 is CASSQDNRAVGYTF. CDR3 DNA sequence: TGTGCCAGCAGCCAAGATAACAGGGCGGTCGGCTACACCTTC. The variable domain in full, with the rest retrieved from reference TRBV3-1 and TRBJ1-2, is DTAVSQTPKYLVTQMGNDKSIKCEQNLGHDTMYWYKQDSKKFLKIMFSYNNKELIINETVPNRFSPKSPDKAHLNLHINSLELGDSAVYFCASSQDNRAVGYTFGSGTRLTVV.

The chain uses TRBV6-4 and TRBJ2-7; TRBD1 aligns across 7 bases. This CDR3 contains 15 residues. The V and J ends lost 6 bases and 0 bases, in that order; junction bases with no gene match: 8. CDR1 and CDR2 from the germline V gene are MRHNA and SNTAGT. The CDR3 reads CASRYGDSSSYEQYF. In nucleotides, the CDR3 is TGTGCCAGCAGGTATGGGGACAGTAGCTCCTACGAGCAGTACTTC.

This clonotype was observed a handful of times. The chain recombines TRBV12-3 or TRBV12-4 with TRBJ2-7; D ambiguous. The CDR3 spans 16 residues. Deletions cut 5 bases from V and 0 bases from J, with 17 bases between. The CDR3 nucleotides read TGTGCCAGCAGTCCGATCCCCGGCCTCGTCTCCTACGAGCAGTACTTC. Translated, it gives CASSPIPGLVSYEQYF.

This clonotype was found a few times. The chain employs TRBV7-3 and TRBJ2-1; TRBD1 or TRBD2 may be the D gene (5 bases each). The CDR3 is 15 amino acids. The germline V gene has CDR1 SGHTA and CDR2 FQGTGA. The ends were cut back, 1 base at V and 0 bases at J, with 7 bases in the middle. CDR3 amino acids: CASSLKGSSYNEQFF. The CDR3 DNA sequence: TGTGCCAGCAGCTTAAAGGGGAGCTCCTACAATGAGCAGTTCTTC.

Remarks on this clonotype: This could be a read error, since a much larger clone is one nucleotide away. This chain uses TRBV18 with TRBJ2-5; D gene ambiguous. With 3 bases removed from V and 11 bases from J, the gap between germline ends came to 13 bases. This CDR3 is built from 12 residues. CDR1 KGHSH and CDR2 LQKENI come from the germline V gene. This chain's CDR3 is CASSPYDDEQYF. Here the CDR3 DNA reads TGTGCCAGCTCACCGTACGACGATGAGCAGTACTTC.

The genes are TRBV5-1 and TRBJ2-5, with D perhaps matching TRBD1 (5 bases). The J call may be wrong; the DNA end is better matched by TRBJ2-7. The germline V gene has CDR1 SGHRS and CDR2 YFSETQ. The CDR3 covers 14 residues. DNA for the CDR3: TGCGCCAGCAGCTTGGCTCAGGGTTCCCCCGAGCAGTACTTC. Its protein is CASSLAQGSPEQYF.

For the CDR3, the DNA is TGTGCCAGCAGCGAAACGAATAAGCAGTTCTTC. Translation gives CASSETNKQFF. The chain couples TRBV9 to TRBJ2-1; D not certain. The CDR3 is 11 residues long. The ends were cut back, 3 bases at V and 11 bases at J, with 9 bases in the middle. Germline assignment: CDR1 SGDLS and CDR2 YYNGEE.

The rearrangement uses TRBV6-5 and TRBJ2-3, with D possibly TRBD2 on 6 matching bases. The length of the CDR3 is 15 residues. Germline V CDR1 and CDR2: MNHEY, SVGAGI. V was trimmed by 0 bases and J by 6 bases, leaving 13 bases between them. As DNA, the CDR3 is TGTGCCAGCAGTTACTCGATCCTTGGGGGGGATACGCAGTATTTT. Residues: CASSYSILGGDTQYF.

This chain uses TRBV7-2 with TRBJ2-3; 8 bases are shared with TRBD2. J was trimmed by 1 base and V by 4 bases; bases with no gene match: 4. This CDR3 contains 15 residues. Germline-derived CDR1 and CDR2 are SGHTA and FQGNSA. Written as DNA, the CDR3 is TGTGCCAGCAGCTGGGGTAGCGGGGGCACAGATACGCAGTATTTT. Residues: CASSWGSGGTDTQYF.

This clonotype came up a few times. The rearrangement links TRBV29-1 to TRBJ2-5, with 7 bases identical to TRBD1. CDR3 size: 11 residues. The germline gives CDR1 SQVTM, CDR2 ANQGSEA. The trim removed 0 bases at V and 10 bases at J, leaving 2 bases unmatched. Written as DNA, the CDR3 is TGCAGCGTTGAAGAAGGACAGGACCAGTACTTC. This sequence encodes CSVEEGQDQYF.